A single sample gave rise to the 5 T cell receptor beta chains below, sequenced in a study of shared clonotypes between healthy human individuals. Here immunoSEQ multiplex PCR was the method, and the copy in TCRdb shows in-frame clones only, minus some. The sample has some 100,000 clones, over 65% seen once. Sequencing was performed on memory CD8+ T cells sorted from blood. Documented subset: CD45RO+ cells pooled with CCR7-negative TemRA cells. These receptors came from a woman aged 25 to 39 in good health.

Worth noting for this clone: A single base separates this from a much larger clone, so it may be a read error. The same CDR3 is also encoded by other DNA sequences in this sample. The J gene is TRBJ2-7, the V gene TRBV2; TRBD1 might be the D (5 bases). This CDR3 is 13 amino acids long. Trimming left V 6 bases short and J 2 bases short, with 11 bases between. Germline V gene lookup returns CDR1 SNHLY and CDR2 FYNNEI. The CDR3 is CASRGAEPYEQYF. The DNA of the CDR3 is TGTGCCAGCAGAGGGGCGGAACCCTACGAGCAGTACTTC. Full variable domain (outside the CDR3, taken from reference TRBV2 and TRBJ2-7): EPEVTQTPSHQVTQMGQEVILRCVPISNHLYFYWYRQILGQKVEFLVSFYNNEISEKSEIFDDQFSVERPDGSNFTLKIRSTKLEDSAMYFCASRGAEPYEQYFGPGTRLTVT.

This chain uses TRBV2 with TRBJ1-1; a weak D match, TRBD1 (5 bases). The CDR3 is 13 amino acids. CDR1 is SNHLY and CDR2 is FYNNEI in the germline V gene. V was trimmed by 8 bases and J by 0 bases, leaving 10 bases between them. CDR3 bases: TGTGCCAGCGGGGACGATATGAACACTGAAGCTTTCTTT. Encoded protein: CASGDDMNTEAFF.

This clone appeared a single time. The rearrangement joins TRBV13 to TRBJ2-3; D is unresolved. The CDR3 totals 16 residues. The V end lost 3 bases, the J end lost 1 base, and 14 bases lay between the germline ends. CDR1 is PRHDT and CDR2 is FYEKMQ in the germline V gene (reference sequence). In DNA, the CDR3 is TGTGCCAGCAGCTTGTGGCTTCCGCCGGGCACAGATACGCAGTATTTT. Its translation is CASSLWLPPGTDTQYF. Using reference TRBV13 and TRBJ2-3 for the parts outside the CDR3, the full variable domain is AAGVIQSPRHLIKEKRETATLKCYPIPRHDTVYWYQQGPGQDPQFLISFYEKMQSDKGSIPDRFSAQQFSDYHSELNMSSLELGDSALYFCASSLWLPPGTDTQYFGPGTRLTVL.

Here the CDR3 reads CASSLTWISQFF. The DNA for the CDR3 is TGTGCCAGCAGCTTAACTTGGATTTCGCAGTTCTTC. The rearrangement links TRBV7-8 to TRBJ2-1, with D unresolved. The CDR3 totals 12 residues. Deletions cut 2 bases from V and 12 bases from J, with 11 bases between. Germline CDR1 and CDR2: SGHVS and FQNEAQ.

V and J are TRBV28 and TRBJ2-5, with 7 nucleotides matching TRBD1. J gave up 1 base and V 7 bases, and 6 bases lay outside the gene matches. Germline CDR1 is MDHEN and CDR2 is SYDVKM. This CDR3 comprises 14 residues. Here the CDR3 DNA reads TGTGCCAGCACACCGGACAGGATCCAAGAGACCCAGTACTTC. Translation gives CASTPDRIQETQYF.